Sequencing of this T cell receptor (beta chain) was carried out in a study of Ad26.COV2.S vaccination and SARS-CoV-2 variants. Study context: The study gave Ad26.COV2.S intramuscularly, once or twice 56 days apart.

A note on this clone: An end of the junction does not agree with germline; a read error may underlie this.

Stated treatment: roughly 20 received Ad26.COV2.S at low or high dose, single or two shots; five or six received placebo; per-sample allocation not given. Specimens were obtained on day 63 following the first vaccine or placebo injection. This adult donor, from Boston, was 18-55 years old. Germline V gives CDR1 SSHAT, CDR2 FNYEAQ (reference sequence). There are 15 residues in the CDR3. Libraries were prepared by immunoSEQ multiplex PCR; TCRdb keeps only in-frame clonotypes and omits some of them. The table has 300,000 to 400,000 clones, around 87% seen once. The source is a person aged 18-60 years who received the Ad26.COV2.S COVID-19 vaccine or a placebo. V usage is TRBV7-7 and J usage is TRBJ2-2, with D tentatively TRBD2 (5 bases). The source material was peripheral blood, sampled in a trial of Ad26.COV2.S vaccine versus placebo. The CDR3 sequence is CARTSQPILNRGAVF. CDR3 coding DNA: TGTGCTAGAACCTCGCAACCCATCCTTAACCGGGGAGCTGTTTTT.